This entry is about one T cell receptor beta chain. Its antigen remains unidentified. Assay: immunoSEQ multiplex PCR; the TCRdb copy retains only in-frame clones and omits some. The sample lists some 80,000 clones; around 87% were seen once. Baseline, cycle 4 day 1, and cycle 7 day 1 were the blood sampling points. This specimen belongs to a study of OX40 agonist ivuxolimab in advanced cancers. Overall study context: An agonistic human IgG2 monoclonal antibody against OX40 (CD134) was given. Notes on the study in general: Researchers report that CD8+ T cells had, on average, more expanded clones than CD4+.

Germline V gene lookup returns CDR1 SGHTS and CDR2 YDEGEE. Trimming at V came to 2 bases and at J to 0 bases, leaving 7 bases not matched to a gene. The CDR3 has 18 residues. V is TRBV5-8 and J is TRBJ2-3; 12 bases align to TRBD2. The TCR comes from an adult with an advanced solid tumor such as melanoma, head and neck, liver or kidney cancer. This specimen consisted of CD4+ or CD8+ T cells sorted from blood, obtained in a trial of the OX40 agonist ivuxolimab. DNA for the CDR3: TGTGCCAGCAGCTTTCAAAGGACTAGCGGGACTAGCACAGATACGCAGTATTTT. It yields the protein CASSFQRTSGTSTDTQYF.